This T cell receptor beta chain was obtained from a study of beta chain features in type 1 diabetes. In the study overall: The examined sorted cells totaled approximately 100 million across samples.

V was clipped by 0 bases and J by 5 bases; unmatched bases: 6. The CDR3 sequence is 16 residues long. Germline V CDR1 and CDR2: SGDLS, YYNGEE. The isolated RNA, all of it, was reverse transcribed, so expressed TCRB transcripts were what got sequenced. Mean read depth for naive, central memory and regulatory T cell samples was approximately 3.57 million reads. TCRdb's copy holds only in-frame clones and misses some; the assay was immunoSEQ multiplex PCR. The table has 350,000 to 450,000 clones, more than 13% seen once; the top ten hold approximately 0.019%. The sequence was collected from a woman younger than 35 in good health. The chain is built from TRBV9 and TRBJ2-1; 9 positions agree with TRBD2. Source material: naive CD4+ T cells from blood. CDR3: CASSVGLAGDDNEQFF. The CDR3 coding sequence is TGTGCCAGCAGCGTAGGATTAGCGGGAGACGACAATGAGCAGTTCTTC. The full variable domain, in which reference TRBV9 and TRBJ2-1 provide the parts outside the CDR3, is DSGVTQTPKHLITATGQRVTLRCSPRSGDLSVYWYQQSLDQGLQFLIQYYNGEERAKGNILERFSAQQFPDLHSELNLSSLELGDSALYFCASSVGLAGDDNEQFFGPGTRLTVL.